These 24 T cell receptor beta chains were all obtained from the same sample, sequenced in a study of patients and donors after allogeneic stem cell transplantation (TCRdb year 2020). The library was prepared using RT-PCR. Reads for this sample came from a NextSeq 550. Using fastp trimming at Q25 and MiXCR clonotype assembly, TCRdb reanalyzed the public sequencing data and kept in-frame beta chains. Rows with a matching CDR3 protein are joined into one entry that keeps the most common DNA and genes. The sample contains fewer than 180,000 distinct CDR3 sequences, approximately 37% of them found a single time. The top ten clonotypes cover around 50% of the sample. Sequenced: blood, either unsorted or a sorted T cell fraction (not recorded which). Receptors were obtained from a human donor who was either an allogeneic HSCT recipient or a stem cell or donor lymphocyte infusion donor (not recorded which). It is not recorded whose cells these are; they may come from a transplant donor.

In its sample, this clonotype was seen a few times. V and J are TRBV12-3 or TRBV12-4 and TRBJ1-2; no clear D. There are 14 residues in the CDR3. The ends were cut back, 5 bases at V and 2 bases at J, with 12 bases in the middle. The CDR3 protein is CASSGDPVNYGYTF. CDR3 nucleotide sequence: TGTGCCAGCAGTGGGGATCCGGTCAACTATGGCTACACCTTC.

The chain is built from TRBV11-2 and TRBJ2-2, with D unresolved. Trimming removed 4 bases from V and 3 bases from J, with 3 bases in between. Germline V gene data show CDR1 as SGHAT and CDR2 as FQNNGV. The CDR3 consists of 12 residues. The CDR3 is CASSSDTGELFF. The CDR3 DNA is TGTGCCAGCAGCTCAGACACCGGGGAGCTGTTTTTT.

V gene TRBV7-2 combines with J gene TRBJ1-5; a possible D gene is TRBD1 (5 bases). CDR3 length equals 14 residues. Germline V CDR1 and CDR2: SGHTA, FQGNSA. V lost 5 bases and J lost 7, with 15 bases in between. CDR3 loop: CASSGVVQGQPQHF. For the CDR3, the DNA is TGTGCCAGCAGCGGAGTGGTCCAGGGCCAGCCCCAGCATTTT.

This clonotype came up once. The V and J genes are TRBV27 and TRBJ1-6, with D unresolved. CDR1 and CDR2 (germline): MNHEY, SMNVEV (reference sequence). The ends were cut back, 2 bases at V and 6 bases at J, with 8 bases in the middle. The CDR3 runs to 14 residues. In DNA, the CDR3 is TGTGCCAGCAGTTTAATCGGGGTTAATTCACCCCTCCACTTT. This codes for CASSLIGVNSPLHF.

CDR3 sequence: CSARLGDEQFF. For the CDR3, the DNA is TGCAGCGCTCGACTAGGGGATGAGCAGTTCTTC. This chain connects TRBV29-1 to TRBJ2-1, with D possibly matching TRBD2 (6 bases). V dropped 7 bases and J dropped 8 bases, with 12 bases sitting between them. CDR3 length: 11 amino acids. Germline CDR1 SQVTM, CDR2 ANQGSEA.

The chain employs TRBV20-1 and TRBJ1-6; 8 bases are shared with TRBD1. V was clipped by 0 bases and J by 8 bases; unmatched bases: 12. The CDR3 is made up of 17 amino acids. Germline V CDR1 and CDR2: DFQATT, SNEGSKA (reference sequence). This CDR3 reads CSARDIEGQGAYSPLHF. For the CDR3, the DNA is TGCAGTGCTAGAGATATAGAGGGCCAGGGGGCATATTCACCCCTCCACTTT.

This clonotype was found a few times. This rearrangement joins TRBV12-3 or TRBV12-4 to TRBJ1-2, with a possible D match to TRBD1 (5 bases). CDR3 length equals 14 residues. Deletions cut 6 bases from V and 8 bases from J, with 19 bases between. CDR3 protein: CASRKAGGTFGYTF. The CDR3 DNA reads TGTGCCAGCAGGAAGGCCGGAGGGACTTTCGGCTACACCTTC.

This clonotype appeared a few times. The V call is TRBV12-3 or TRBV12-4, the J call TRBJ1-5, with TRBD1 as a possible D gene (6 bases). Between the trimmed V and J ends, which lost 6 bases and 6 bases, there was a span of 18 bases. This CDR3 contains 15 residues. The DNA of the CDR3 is TGTGCCAGCAGCCCGGGGAAGGGGGGAACTCAGCCCCAGCATTTT. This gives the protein CASSPGKGGTQPQHF.

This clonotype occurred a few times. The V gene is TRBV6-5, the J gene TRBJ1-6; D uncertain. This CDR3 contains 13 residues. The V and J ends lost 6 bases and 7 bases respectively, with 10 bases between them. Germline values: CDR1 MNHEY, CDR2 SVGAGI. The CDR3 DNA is TGTGCCAGCAGAAGGGTACACAATTCACCCCTCCACTTT. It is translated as CASRRVHNSPLHF.

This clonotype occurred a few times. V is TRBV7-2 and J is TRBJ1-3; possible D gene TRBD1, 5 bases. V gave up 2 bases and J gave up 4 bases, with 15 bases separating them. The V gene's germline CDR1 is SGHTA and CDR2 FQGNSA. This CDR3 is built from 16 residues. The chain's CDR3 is CASSLRGYMEGNTIYF. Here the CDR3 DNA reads TGTGCCAGCAGCTTAAGGGGATACATGGAAGGAAACACCATATATTTT.

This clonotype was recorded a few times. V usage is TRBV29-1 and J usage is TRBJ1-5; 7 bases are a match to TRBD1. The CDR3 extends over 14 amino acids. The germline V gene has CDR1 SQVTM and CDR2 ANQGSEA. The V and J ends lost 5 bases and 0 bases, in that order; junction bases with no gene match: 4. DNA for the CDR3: TGCAGCGTTCCCGGACAGGATAGCAATCAGCCCCAGCATTTT. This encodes CSVPGQDSNQPQHF.

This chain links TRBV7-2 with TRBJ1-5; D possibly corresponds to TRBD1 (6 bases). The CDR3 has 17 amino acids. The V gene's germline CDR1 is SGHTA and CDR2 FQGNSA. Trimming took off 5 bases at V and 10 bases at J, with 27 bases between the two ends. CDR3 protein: CASSPLKEEQGLKPQHF. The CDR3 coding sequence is TGTGCCAGCAGCCCCCTGAAAGAAGAACAGGGACTGAAACCCCAGCATTTT. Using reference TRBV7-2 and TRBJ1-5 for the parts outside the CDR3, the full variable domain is GAGVSQSPSNKVTEKGKDVELRCDPISGHTALYWYRQSLGQGLEFLIYFQGNSAPDKSGLPSDRFSAERTGGSVSTLTIQRTQQEDSAVYLCASSPLKEEQGLKPQHFGDGTRLSIL.

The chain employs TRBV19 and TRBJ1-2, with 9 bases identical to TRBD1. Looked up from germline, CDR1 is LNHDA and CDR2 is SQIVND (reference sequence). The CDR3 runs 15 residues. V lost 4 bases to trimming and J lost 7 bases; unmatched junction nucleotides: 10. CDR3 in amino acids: CASSTSLGQGGGYTF. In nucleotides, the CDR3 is TGTGCCAGTAGTACGTCGTTGGGACAGGGCGGTGGCTACACCTTC.

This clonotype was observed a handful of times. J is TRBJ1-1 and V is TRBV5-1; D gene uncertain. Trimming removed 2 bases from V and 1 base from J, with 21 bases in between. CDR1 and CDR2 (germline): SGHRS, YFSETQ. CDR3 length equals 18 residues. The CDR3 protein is CASSFRPGSAASNTEAFF. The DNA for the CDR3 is TGCGCCAGCAGCTTCCGCCCGGGTTCGGCAGCTTCGAACACTGAAGCTTTCTTT. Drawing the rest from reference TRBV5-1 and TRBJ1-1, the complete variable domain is KAGVTQTPRYLIKTRGQQVTLSCSPISGHRSVSWYQQTPGQGLQFLFEYFSETQRNKGNFPGRFSGRQFSNSRSEMNVSTLELGDSALYLCASSFRPGSAASNTEAFFGQGTRLTVV.

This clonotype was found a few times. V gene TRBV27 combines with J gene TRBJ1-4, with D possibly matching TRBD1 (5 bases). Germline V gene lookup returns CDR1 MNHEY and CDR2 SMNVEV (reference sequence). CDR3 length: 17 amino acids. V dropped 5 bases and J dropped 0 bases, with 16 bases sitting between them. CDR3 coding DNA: TGTGCCAGCAGTCCCGCGGGGCCGCATGCAACTAATGAAAAACTGTTTTTT. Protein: CASSPAGPHATNEKLFF.

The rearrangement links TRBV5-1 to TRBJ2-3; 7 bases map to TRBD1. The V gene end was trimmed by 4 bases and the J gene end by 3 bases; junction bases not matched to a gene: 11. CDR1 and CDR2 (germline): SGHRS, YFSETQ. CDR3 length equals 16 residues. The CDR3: CASSLLTGTGTDTQYF. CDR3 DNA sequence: TGCGCCAGCAGCCTATTGACAGGGACGGGGACAGATACGCAGTATTTT.

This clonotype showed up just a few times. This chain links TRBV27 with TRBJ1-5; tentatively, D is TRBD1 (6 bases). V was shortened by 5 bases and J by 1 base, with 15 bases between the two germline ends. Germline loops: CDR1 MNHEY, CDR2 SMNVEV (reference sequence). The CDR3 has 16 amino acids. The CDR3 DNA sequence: TGTGCCAGCAGTCCAATAAGGACAGAGAGCAATCAGCCCCAGCATTTT. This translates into CASSPIRTESNQPQHF.

DNA of the CDR3: TGTGCCAGCAGTCAAGGAACGGGAAGCTCCTATAATTCACCCCTCCACTTT. This gives the protein CASSQGTGSSYNSPLHF. V and J are TRBV7-9 and TRBJ1-6, with D unresolved. V lost 6 bases, J lost 0 bases, and 15 bases lay in between. From germline, CDR1 is SEHNR and CDR2 FQNEAQ (reference sequence). The CDR3 covers 17 residues.

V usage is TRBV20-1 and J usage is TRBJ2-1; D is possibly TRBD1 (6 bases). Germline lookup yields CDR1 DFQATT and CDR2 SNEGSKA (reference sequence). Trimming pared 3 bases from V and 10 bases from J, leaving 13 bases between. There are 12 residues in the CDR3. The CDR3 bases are TGCAGTGCTAGCTTATCCGGGACAGAGCAGTTCTTC. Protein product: CSASLSGTEQFF.

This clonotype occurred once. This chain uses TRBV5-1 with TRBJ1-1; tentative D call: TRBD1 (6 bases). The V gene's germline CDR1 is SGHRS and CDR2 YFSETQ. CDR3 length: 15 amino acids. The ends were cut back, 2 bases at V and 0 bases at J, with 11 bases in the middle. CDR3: CASSFAGTLNTEAFF. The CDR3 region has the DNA TGCGCCAGCAGCTTTGCCGGGACACTGAACACTGAAGCTTTCTTT. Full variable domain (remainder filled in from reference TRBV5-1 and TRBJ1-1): KAGVTQTPRYLIKTRGQQVTLSCSPISGHRSVSWYQQTPGQGLQFLFEYFSETQRNKGNFPGRFSGRQFSNSRSEMNVSTLELGDSALYLCASSFAGTLNTEAFFGQGTRLTVV.

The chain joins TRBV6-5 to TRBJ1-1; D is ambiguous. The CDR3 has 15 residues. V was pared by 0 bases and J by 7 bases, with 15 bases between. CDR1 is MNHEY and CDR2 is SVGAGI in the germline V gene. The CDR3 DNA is TGTGCCAGCAGTTACTCGAGAACTCTAACGGGTGAAGCTTTCTTT. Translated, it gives CASSYSRTLTGEAFF.

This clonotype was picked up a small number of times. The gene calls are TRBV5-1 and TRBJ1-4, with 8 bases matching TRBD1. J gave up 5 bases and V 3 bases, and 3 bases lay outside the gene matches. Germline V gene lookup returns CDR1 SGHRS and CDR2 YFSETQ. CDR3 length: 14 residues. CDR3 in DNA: TGCGCCAGCAGCTCCAGGGGGCTCAATGAAAAACTGTTTTTT. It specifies CASSSRGLNEKLFF.

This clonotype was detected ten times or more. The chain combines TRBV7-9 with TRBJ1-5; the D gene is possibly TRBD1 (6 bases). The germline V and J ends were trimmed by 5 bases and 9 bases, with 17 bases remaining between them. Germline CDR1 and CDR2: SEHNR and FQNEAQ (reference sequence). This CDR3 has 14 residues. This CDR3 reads CASSRQEISAPQHF. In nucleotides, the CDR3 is TGTGCCAGCAGCCGACAGGAGATATCAGCGCCCCAGCATTTT.

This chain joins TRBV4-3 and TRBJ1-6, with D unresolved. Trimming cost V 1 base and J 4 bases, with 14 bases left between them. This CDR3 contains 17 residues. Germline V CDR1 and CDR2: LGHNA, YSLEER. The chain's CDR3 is CASSQVPPERYNSPLHF. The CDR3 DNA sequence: TGCGCCAGCAGCCAAGTTCCTCCTGAGAGGTATAATTCACCCCTCCACTTT.